The 21 T cell receptor beta chains below come from one sample, sequenced in a study of T cells in Graves' hyperthyroidism and ophthalmopathy. Amplified regions were TCR beta CDR3 sequences from RNA transcripts. First-round RT-PCR of the TCR CDR3 relied on the HTBI primer set. Via MiXCR, TCRdb re-called the multiplex PCR reads, giving one row per CDR3 protein. The sample consists of approximately 350,000 distinct CDR3 sequences, roughly 15% of them appearing once. Sequencing used blood. These receptors were collected from a woman aged 60 to 75 with Graves' ophthalmopathy.

The genes are TRBV4-2 and TRBJ2-7; TRBD2 aligns across 13 bases. Germline CDR1 reads LGHNA; CDR2 reads YNFKEQ. This CDR3 has 19 residues. J lost 0 bases, V lost 4 bases, and 12 bases had no gene match. In DNA, the CDR3 is TGTGCCAGCAGCCCCCGGGCAGGACTAGCGGGAGAAAACTCCTACGAGCAGTACTTC. Its translation: CASSPRAGLAGENSYEQYF.

In this sample, this clonotype turned up many times. This CDR3 reads CASSPRQGNGGNTIYF. DNA of the CDR3: TGCGCCAGCAGCCCGAGACAGGGGAACGGTGGAAACACCATATATTTT. This chain links TRBV5-1 with TRBJ1-3; TRBD1 matches at 8 bases. CDR1 and CDR2 from the germline V gene are SGHRS and YFSETQ. This CDR3 region has 16 residues. The V gene end was trimmed by 4 bases and the J gene end by 3 bases; junction bases not matched to a gene: 9.

The chain links TRBV27 to TRBJ2-1; D is possibly TRBD2 (5 bases). The CDR3 totals 16 residues. With 1 base removed from V and 6 bases from J, the gap between germline ends came to 16 bases. Germline V CDR1 and CDR2: MNHEY, SMNVEV (reference sequence). The CDR3 is CASSLFFARGGNEQFF. CDR3 nucleotide sequence: TGTGCCAGCAGTTTATTTTTCGCTAGAGGAGGCAATGAGCAGTTCTTC.

This clonotype was seen ten or more times. The chain carries TRBV18 and TRBJ2-3; the D is unclear. V was trimmed by 2 bases and J by 0 bases, leaving 9 bases between them. This CDR3 has 15 amino acids. The germline V gene has CDR1 KGHSH and CDR2 LQKENI. In DNA form, the CDR3 reads TGTGCCAGCTCACCAAGGGTTACTAGCACAGATACGCAGTATTTT. Its protein product is CASSPRVTSTDTQYF. The whole variable domain, filled in from reference TRBV18 and TRBJ2-3, reads NAGVMQNPRHLVRRRGQEARLRCSPMKGHSHVYWYRQLPEEGLKFMVYLQKENIIDESGMPKERFSAEFPKEGPSILRIQQVVRGDSAAYFCASSPRVTSTDTQYFGPGTRLTVL.

This clonotype was recorded many times. The rearrangement joins TRBV2 to TRBJ2-5; D is undetermined. V was shortened by 6 bases and J by 3 bases, with 8 bases between the two germline ends. The CDR3 length is 12 residues. Germline V lookup: CDR1 SNHLY, CDR2 FYNNEI. The CDR3 DNA reads as TGTGCCAGCAGGACGACGGAAGAGACCCAGTACTTC. As protein: CASRTTEETQYF.

A remark on this clonotype: A junction boundary mismatches the germline segment, possibly from a read error. The chain recombines TRBV28 with TRBJ2-5; 7 bases are a match to TRBD2. The CDR3 spans 15 residues. The germline CDR1 and CDR2 sequences are MDHEN and SYDVKM. The CDR3 protein is CASSFSGYARETQYF. CDR3 coding DNA: TGTGCCAGCAGTTTTTCGGGCTACGCGCGGGAGACCCAATACTTC.

This clonotype has ten or more counts. This chain uses TRBV7-3 with TRBJ2-1; D is uncertain. The V end lost 2 bases, the J end lost 5 bases, and 7 bases lay between the germline ends. The CDR3 loop spans 13 amino acids. Germline V lookup: CDR1 SGHTA, CDR2 FQGTGA. The CDR3 coding sequence is TGTGCCAGCAGCTTAGGAGTAAACAATGAGCAGTTCTTC. Amino acid sequence: CASSLGVNNEQFF.

This clonotype turned up a few times. This rearrangement joins TRBV20-1 to TRBJ1-1; possibly TRBD1 for D (6 bases). Trimming left V 6 bases short and J 4 bases short, with 21 bases between. CDR3 length: 15 amino acids. The germline gives CDR1 DFQATT, CDR2 SNEGSKA (reference sequence). The CDR3 region has the DNA TGCAGTGCCGGGGGAGGGGGAGGGTGGGGCACTGAAGCTTTCTTT. Translation: CSAGGGGGWGTEAFF.

This clonotype was picked up many times. The chain joins TRBV9 to TRBJ2-3; the D gene is possibly TRBD1 (5 bases). V lost 2 bases to trimming and J lost 5 bases, with 15 bases between them. The CDR3 runs 15 residues. In germline, CDR1 is SGDLS, CDR2 YYNGEE. DNA of the CDR3: TGTGCCAGCAGCGTCCGGACACAAACAGGAGATACGCAGTATTTT. Translating it yields CASSVRTQTGDTQYF.

Only a few counts were recorded for this clonotype. This clone may be a read error of a much larger clone one base away. The rearrangement joins TRBV20-1 to TRBJ2-3, with TRBD2 matching 14 bases. Germline CDR1 DFQATT, CDR2 SNEGSKA (reference sequence). This CDR3 region has 14 residues. The CDR3 loop reads CSGGLAGGTDTQYF. The CDR3 DNA reads TGCAGCGGGGGACTAGCGGGAGGCACAGATACGCAGTATTTT.

This clonotype was observed a few times. The chain joins TRBV20-1 to TRBJ2-5; 8 bases line up with TRBD2. The V and J ends lost 6 bases and 4 bases, in that order; junction bases with no gene match: 16. Germline CDR1 and CDR2: DFQATT and SNEGSKA (reference sequence). The CDR3 totals 16 residues. The CDR3 DNA reads as TGCAGTGCCCCCCCAGTAACAGCGGGAGCGGTAGAGACCCAGTACTTC. It specifies CSAPPVTAGAVETQYF.

This clonotype was counted many times. This chain uses TRBV2 with TRBJ1-2; D gene unclear. Germline CDR1 and CDR2: SNHLY and FYNNEI. The CDR3 runs to 15 residues. V lost 1 base, J lost 5 bases, and 14 bases lay in between. The CDR3 reads CASSEVAGGGYGYTF. In nucleotides, the CDR3 is TGTGCCAGCAGTGAAGTGGCAGGTGGTGGGTATGGCTACACCTTC. Based on the CDR3 plus reference TRBV2 and TRBJ1-2, the full variable domain is EPEVTQTPSHQVTQMGQEVILRCVPISNHLYFYWYRQILGQKVEFLVSFYNNEISEKSEIFDDQFSVERPDGSNFTLKIRSTKLEDSAMYFCASSEVAGGGYGYTFGSGTRLTVV.

This clonotype was recorded at least ten times. The chain couples TRBV27 to TRBJ2-7; TRBD1 or TRBD2 may be the D gene (5 bases each). V shed 3 bases and J shed 2 bases, with 17 bases lying between them. Germline CDR1 reads MNHEY; CDR2 reads SMNVEV (reference sequence). There are 16 residues in the CDR3. CDR3 coding DNA: TGTGCCAGCAGTTTTAAAGCTTTTGGGGGTCCCTACGAGCAGTACTTC. This codes for CASSFKAFGGPYEQYF.

This clonotype was detected ten times or more. The chain recombines TRBV3-1 with TRBJ2-3; 9 bases agree with TRBD2. CDR3 size: 17 residues. Trimming cost V 5 bases and J 4 bases; bases outside gene matches: 13. Germline V gives CDR1 LGHDT, CDR2 YNNKEL (reference sequence). This chain's CDR3 is CASSSRLGSGRSDTQYF. CDR3 DNA: TGTGCCAGCAGCTCCCGCCTGGGGAGCGGGAGGTCAGATACGCAGTATTTT.

In this sample, this clonotype turned up a few times. The V gene is TRBV28, the J gene TRBJ1-2, with 7 bases identical to TRBD1. Germline V CDR1 and CDR2: MDHEN, SYDVKM. This CDR3 is 15 amino acids long. The V and J ends lost 6 bases and 5 bases, in that order; junction bases with no gene match: 12. The CDR3 coding sequence is TGTGCCAGCAGCTCCCCGACAGGGACGGGATATGGCTACACCTTC. It specifies CASSSPTGTGYGYTF.

This clonotype has at least ten counts. The rearrangement joins TRBV20-1 to TRBJ1-1; no clear D. Germline lookup yields CDR1 DFQATT and CDR2 SNEGSKA (reference sequence). V was pared by 3 bases and J by 1 base, with 3 bases between. CDR3 length equals 11 residues. The CDR3 region has the DNA TGCAGTGCTAGGGGGAACACTGAAGCTTTCTTT. It translates to CSARGNTEAFF.

The gene calls are TRBV3-1 and TRBJ1-1, with D perhaps matching TRBD1 (5 bases). Germline V gene data show CDR1 as LGHDT and CDR2 as YNNKEL (reference sequence). Trimming removed 3 bases at V and 11 bases at J, with 13 bases between. The CDR3 runs to 12 residues. CDR3 protein: CASSQRGGRAFF. For the CDR3, the DNA is TGTGCCAGCAGCCAGCGCGGGGGACGGGCTTTCTTT.

The chain carries TRBV12-3 or TRBV12-4 and TRBJ2-1; no firm D call. V lost 4 bases, J lost 12 bases, and 10 bases lay in between. The CDR3 loop spans 11 amino acids. The CDR3 DNA sequence: TGTGCCAGCAGTTCACTTGGTCGGCAGTTCTTC. Its translation: CASSSLGRQFF.

This clonotype appeared many times. The V call is TRBV27, the J call TRBJ2-1, with D possibly being TRBD2 (6 bases). The length of the CDR3 is 14 residues. Germline values: CDR1 MNHEY, CDR2 SMNVEV (reference sequence). Trimming removed 4 bases at V and 2 bases at J, with 9 bases between. The CDR3 DNA is TGTGCCAGCAGTTCACCGGGGGCCTACAATGAGCAGTTCTTC. This gives the protein CASSSPGAYNEQFF.

This clonotype has at least ten counts. The chain recombines TRBV7-9 with TRBJ1-1, with D possibly being TRBD1 (5 bases). V dropped 0 bases and J dropped 1 base, with 9 bases sitting between them. The CDR3 extends over 15 amino acids. Germline-derived CDR1 and CDR2 are SEHNR and FQNEAQ (reference sequence). CDR3 in amino acids: CASSLAGEGNTEAFF. CDR3 nucleotide sequence: TGTGCCAGCAGCTTAGCGGGGGAAGGGAACACTGAAGCTTTCTTT.

This chain joins TRBV6-1 and TRBJ1-2; D is undetermined. Germline assignment: CDR1 MNHNS and CDR2 SASEGT. The ends were cut back, 5 bases at V and 3 bases at J, with 10 bases in the middle. The CDR3 length is 13 residues. CDR3 in amino acids: CASSYESYYGYTF. DNA for the CDR3: TGTGCCAGCAGTTATGAGAGCTACTATGGCTACACCTTC.